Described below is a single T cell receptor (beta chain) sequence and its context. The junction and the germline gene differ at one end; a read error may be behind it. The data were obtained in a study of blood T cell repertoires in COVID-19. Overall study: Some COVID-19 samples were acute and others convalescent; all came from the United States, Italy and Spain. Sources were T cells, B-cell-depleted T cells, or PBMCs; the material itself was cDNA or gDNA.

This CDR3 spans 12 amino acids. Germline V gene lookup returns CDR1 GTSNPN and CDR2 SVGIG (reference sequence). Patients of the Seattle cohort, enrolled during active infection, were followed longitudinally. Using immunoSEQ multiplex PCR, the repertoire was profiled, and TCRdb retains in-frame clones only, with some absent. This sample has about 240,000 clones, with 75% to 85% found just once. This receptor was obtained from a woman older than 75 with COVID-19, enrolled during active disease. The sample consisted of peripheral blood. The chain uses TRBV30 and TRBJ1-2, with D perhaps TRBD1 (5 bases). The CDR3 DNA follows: TGTGCCCGGAGCGGGGGGGAGAATGGCTACACCTTC. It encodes CARSGGENGYTF. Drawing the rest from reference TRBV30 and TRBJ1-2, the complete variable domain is SQTIHQWPATLVQPVGSPLSLECTVEGTSNPNLYWYRQAAGRGLQLLFYSVGIGQISSEVPQNLSASRPQDRQFILSSKKLLLSDSGFYLCARSGGENGYTFGSGTRLTVV.